Below, 27 T cell receptor beta chains from the same sample are listed, as sequenced in a study of control samples from healthy donors and cancer patients. Profiled with immunoSEQ multiplex PCR; TCRdb holds only in-frame clones, not every one. Here the sample spans approximately 44,000 clones, 60% to 80% being singletons. The sequencing sample was made of formalin-fixed, paraffin-embedded tissue. Receptor source: a male donor with melanoma.

This chain connects TRBV5-1 to TRBJ2-5; 10 bases line up with TRBD2. Trimming at V came to 5 bases and at J to 5 bases, leaving 6 bases not matched to a gene. CDR3 length: 14 amino acids. The germline V gene encodes CDR1 SGHRS and CDR2 YFSETQ. CDR3 protein: CASRSGRASETQYF. The CDR3 coding sequence is TGCGCCAGCAGGAGCGGGAGGGCCAGTGAGACCCAGTACTTC. Full variable domain (outside the CDR3, taken from reference TRBV5-1 and TRBJ2-5): KAGVTQTPRYLIKTRGQQVTLSCSPISGHRSVSWYQQTPGQGLQFLFEYFSETQRNKGNFPGRFSGRQFSNSRSEMNVSTLELGDSALYLCASRSGRASETQYFGPGTRLLVL.

This chain joins TRBV21-1 and TRBJ1-2; the table gives TRBD1 as D, unverified against the DNA. TRBV21-1 is designated a pseudogene. CDR3 length: 14 amino acids. CDR3 in amino acids: CASSPGQGYYGYTF. The CDR3 coding sequence is TGTGCCAGCAGCCCTGGACAGGGATACTATGGCTACACCTTC.

The J gene is TRBJ1-1, the V gene TRBV11-2, with no clear D. Trimming stripped 2 bases from V and 1 base from J, with 5 bases between. Germline V gene data show CDR1 as SGHAT and CDR2 as FQNNGV. CDR3 length equals 13 residues. CDR3 nucleotides: TGTGCCAGCAGCTTACTTCAGAACACTGAAGCTTTCTTT. Translating gives CASSLLQNTEAFF.

In its sample, this clone was seen a few times. The chain joins TRBV28 to TRBJ1-1; D possibly corresponds to TRBD1 (5 bases). The CDR3 length is 13 residues. V dropped 4 bases and J dropped 11 bases, with 17 bases sitting between them. CDR1 is MDHEN, CDR2 SYDVKM, per germline. CDR3 loop: CASSSDMEGRAFF. Here the CDR3 DNA reads TGTGCCAGCAGTTCTGACATGGAGGGGCGTGCTTTCTTT.

The chain employs TRBV7-6 and TRBJ1-2; 11 nucleotides match TRBD1. Germline loops: CDR1 SGHVS, CDR2 FNYEAQ. The CDR3 is 13 residues long. Losses at the gene ends were 4 bases for V and 7 bases for J; bases not matched to a gene: 2. CDR3 sequence reads: CASSSGTGGGYTF. CDR3 in DNA: TGTGCCAGCAGCTCAGGGACAGGGGGTGGCTACACCTTC.

The chain links TRBV6-6 to TRBJ2-3; D not resolved. V gave up 3 bases and J gave up 2 bases, with 9 bases separating them. The length of the CDR3 is 14 residues. Germline V CDR1 and CDR2: MNHNY, SVGAGI (reference sequence). The CDR3 loop reads CASSYSVITDTQYF. The CDR3 nucleotides read TGTGCCAGCAGTTATTCGGTTATCACAGATACGCAGTATTTT.

This chain joins TRBV27 and TRBJ1-2, with a tentative D call TRBD1 (6 bases). CDR3 length: 13 amino acids. Germline values: CDR1 MNHEY, CDR2 SMNVEV (reference sequence). The V gene lost 4 bases and the J gene lost 8 bases, with 14 bases spanning the gap. CDR3 nucleotides: TGTGCCAGCAGTTCCGACAGGTCTGGAGGCTACACCTTC. It encodes CASSSDRSGGYTF.

The chain is built from TRBV19 and TRBJ2-3, with 11 bases aligning to TRBD2. This CDR3 is 18 amino acids long. Germline V gives CDR1 LNHDA, CDR2 SQIVND (reference sequence). With 6 bases clipped from V and 4 bases from J, the junction kept 15 bases outside the gene matches. In nucleotides, the CDR3 is TGTGCCAGTAGCATCAGCTCGGTACTAGCGGGAGCGCCAGATACGCAGTATTTT. Encoded protein: CASSISSVLAGAPDTQYF.

The chain uses TRBV29-1 and TRBJ2-5; 11 nucleotides agree with TRBD1. Germline V CDR1 and CDR2: SQVTM, ANQGSEA. CDR3 length: 16 residues. The V and J ends lost 3 bases and 1 base, in that order; junction bases with no gene match: 7. For the CDR3, the DNA is TGCAGCGTTGATGTAGGACAGGGGGCGTTCCAAGAGACCCAGTACTTC. Its translation is CSVDVGQGAFQETQYF.

The chain carries TRBV29-1 and TRBJ2-1, with 9 bases identical to TRBD2. The CDR3 contains 14 residues. The germline V gene has CDR1 SQVTM and CDR2 ANQGSEA. Trimming at V came to 7 bases and at J to 7 bases, leaving 11 bases not matched to a gene. CDR3 nucleotide sequence: TGCAGCGGTGGGGCGGGAGGGCCTTTGAATGAGCAGTTCTTC. This sequence encodes CSGGAGGPLNEQFF.

This clone was detected many times. For the CDR3, the DNA is TGTGCCAGCAGTGAAGGGGGCGGGAACTATGGCTACACCTTC. Translation: CASSEGGGNYGYTF. The V and J genes are TRBV2 and TRBJ1-2; D may be TRBD1 (5 bases). Trimming took off 1 base at V and 2 bases at J, with 8 bases between the two ends. The CDR3 loop spans 14 amino acids. The germline V gene encodes CDR1 SNHLY and CDR2 FYNNEI.

A few counts support this clone. The rearrangement uses TRBV3-1 (or the pseudogene TRBV3-2) and TRBJ1-4; D is unresolved. The CDR3 is 14 amino acids. Germline values: CDR1 LGHDT, CDR2 YNNKEL (reference sequence). Between the trimmed V and J ends, which lost 4 bases and 3 bases, there was a span of 9 bases. CDR3 amino acids: CASSPSGPNEKLFF. As DNA, the CDR3 is TGTGCCAGCAGCCCTTCAGGACCTAATGAAAAACTGTTTTTT.

This chain uses TRBV15 with TRBJ2-2, with D uncertain. There are 14 residues in the CDR3. With 4 bases removed from V and 1 base from J, the gap between germline ends came to 7 bases. Germline V gene data show CDR1 as LNHNV and CDR2 as YYDKDF (reference sequence). The chain's CDR3 is CATSIRLNTGELFF. DNA of the CDR3: TGTGCCACCAGCATTCGTCTGAACACCGGGGAGCTGTTTTTT.

This clone was picked up one time. The chain joins TRBV14 to TRBJ2-1; D may be TRBD1 (6 bases). CDR1 and CDR2 from the germline V gene are SGHDN and FVKESK. The CDR3 runs 15 residues. V was shortened by 2 bases and J by 11 bases, with 19 bases between the two germline ends. CDR3 region: CASSQPLAGASKQFF. The DNA of the CDR3 is TGTGCCAGCAGCCAACCCTTGGCAGGGGCAAGTAAGCAGTTCTTC.

This clone turned up a few times. The chain couples TRBV2 to TRBJ2-1, with 11 bases lining up with TRBD2. Germline trimming cut 10 bases from V and 9 bases from J; bases unmatched to any gene: 11. This CDR3 comprises 14 residues. CDR1 is SNHLY and CDR2 is FYNNEI in the germline V gene. The DNA for the CDR3 is TGTGCCACGGGATTAGCGGGAGGGACTAGTGAGCAGTTCTTC. Protein: CATGLAGGTSEQFF.

The rearrangement joins TRBV6-5 to TRBJ2-3; possible D gene TRBD1, 6 bases. This CDR3 comprises 14 residues. The V end lost 7 bases, the J end lost 0 bases, and 11 bases lay between the germline ends. Germline V gene data show CDR1 as MNHEY and CDR2 as SVGAGI. CDR3 nucleotides: TGTGCCAGCAAGCAGGGGCGGAGCACAGATACGCAGTATTTT. Translated: CASKQGRSTDTQYF.

The chain uses TRBV5-6 and TRBJ2-7; TRBD2 aligns across 7 bases. The CDR3 has 14 residues. Trimming at V came to 0 bases and at J to 6 bases, leaving 6 bases not matched to a gene. The germline V gene has CDR1 SGHDT and CDR2 YYEEEE. For the CDR3, the DNA is TGTGCCAGCAGCTTGGGAAACGGGAGGATCGAGCAGTACTTC. Translating gives CASSLGNGRIEQYF.

This clone was seen once. V gene TRBV19 combines with J gene TRBJ2-2; TRBD2 is a possible D gene (6 bases). CDR1 is LNHDA and CDR2 is SQIVND in the germline V gene (reference sequence). Trimming pared 7 bases from V and 2 bases from J, leaving 20 bases between. The CDR3 runs to 17 residues. The CDR3 DNA sequence: TGTGCCAGTAATGGGCTGGGAGCGGGCTACAACACCGGGGAGCTGTTTTTT. Residues: CASNGLGAGYNTGELFF. Filled out from reference TRBV19 and TRBJ2-2, the complete variable domain reads DGGITQSPKYLFRKEGQNVTLSCEQNLNHDAMYWYRQDPGQGLRLIYYSQIVNDFQKGDIAEGYSVSREKKESFPLTVTSAQKNPTAFYLCASNGLGAGYNTGELFFGEGSRLTVL.

This clone was found once. The chain couples TRBV5-1 to TRBJ1-1; TRBD1 matches at 12 bases. V shed 3 bases and J 7 bases; nucleotides not matched to a gene: 10. The CDR3 is 16 amino acids. CDR1 and CDR2 from the germline V gene are SGHRS and YFSETQ. CDR3: CASSSGTGGPLGEAFF. The CDR3 DNA follows: TGCGCCAGCAGCTCCGGGACAGGGGGCCCTTTGGGTGAAGCTTTCTTT.

This clone has just a few counts. The V call is TRBV25-1, the J call TRBJ2-1; possibly TRBD1 or TRBD2 for D (6 bases each). CDR1 is MGHDK and CDR2 is SYGVNS in the germline V gene. The CDR3 is 16 amino acids. V gave up 7 bases and J gave up 4 bases, with 20 bases separating them. DNA for the CDR3: TGTGCCAGCACCCCGGCGAGGGGGGATCAGTACAATGAGCAGTTCTTC. It yields the protein CASTPARGDQYNEQFF.

The J gene is TRBJ1-3, the V gene TRBV30; D ambiguous. The CDR3 has 14 residues. V lost 0 bases and J 3 bases, leaving 9 bases between the germline ends. Germline values: CDR1 GTSNPN, CDR2 SVGIG (reference sequence). The CDR3 DNA follows: TGTGCCTGGAGTGTCGGGTCACTTGGAAACACCATATATTTT. Translated: CAWSVGSLGNTIYF.

The V and J genes are TRBV29-1 and TRBJ2-3; unclear D gene. CDR1 is SQVTM, CDR2 ANQGSEA, per germline. The CDR3 contains 14 residues. V lost 6 bases and J lost 0, with 13 bases in between. The DNA for the CDR3 is TGCAGCGTGACCCGAGCGCAAAGCACAGATACGCAGTATTTT. Its translation: CSVTRAQSTDTQYF.

This chain links TRBV6-5 with TRBJ2-3, with 9 bases lining up with TRBD1. With V trimmed by 0 bases and J by 2 bases, 3 bases remained unmatched. In germline, CDR1 is MNHEY, CDR2 SVGAGI. The CDR3 runs 16 residues. The CDR3 reads CASSYSGQGNTDTQYF. The DNA for the CDR3 is TGTGCCAGCAGTTACTCGGGACAGGGTAACACAGATACGCAGTATTTT.

V is TRBV2 and J is TRBJ1-3, with a weak D call TRBD1 (6 bases). The germline V gene has CDR1 SNHLY and CDR2 FYNNEI. The CDR3 totals 14 residues. V was pared by 7 bases and J by 0 bases, with 10 bases between. CDR3 nucleotides: TGTGCCAGCAAGACAGGAGCCTCTGGAAACACCATATATTTT. This gives the protein CASKTGASGNTIYF. Using reference TRBV2 and TRBJ1-3 for the parts outside the CDR3, the full variable domain is EPEVTQTPSHQVTQMGQEVILRCVPISNHLYFYWYRQILGQKVEFLVSFYNNEISEKSEIFDDQFSVERPDGSNFTLKIRSTKLEDSAMYFCASKTGASGNTIYFGEGSWLTVV.

The genes are TRBV10-3 and TRBJ2-2; 12 nucleotides line up with TRBD2. Trimming removed 5 bases from V and 0 bases from J; junction bases left unmatched: 7. Germline lookup yields CDR1 ENHRY and CDR2 SYGVKD. The CDR3 consists of 18 residues. As DNA, the CDR3 is TGTGCCATCAGTACTAGCGGGAGGTTCCCCGCGAACACCGGGGAGCTGTTTTTT. Translation: CAISTSGRFPANTGELFF.

This clone was observed a single time. The genes are TRBV11-1 and TRBJ2-5; D may be TRBD1 (6 bases). This CDR3 comprises 14 residues. V lost 4 bases to trimming and J lost 1 base, with 10 bases between them. Germline V gives CDR1 SGHAT, CDR2 FQDESV (reference sequence). The DNA for the CDR3 is TGTGCCAGCAGCTACGACAGGCTCCAAGAGACCCAGTACTTC. It encodes CASSYDRLQETQYF.

Points on this clone: A much larger clone lies a single base off, so this may be a read error. In the same sample, other DNA sequences code for this CDR3. This sequence joins TRBV7-3 and TRBJ2-7, with 9 bases aligning to TRBD2. CDR3 length: 14 amino acids. Germline CDR1 and CDR2: SGHTA and FQGTGA. The chain's CDR3 is CASSITGGRDEQYF. CDR3 sequence (DNA): TGTGCCAGCAGCATAACGGGCGGGAGGGACGAGCAATACTTC.